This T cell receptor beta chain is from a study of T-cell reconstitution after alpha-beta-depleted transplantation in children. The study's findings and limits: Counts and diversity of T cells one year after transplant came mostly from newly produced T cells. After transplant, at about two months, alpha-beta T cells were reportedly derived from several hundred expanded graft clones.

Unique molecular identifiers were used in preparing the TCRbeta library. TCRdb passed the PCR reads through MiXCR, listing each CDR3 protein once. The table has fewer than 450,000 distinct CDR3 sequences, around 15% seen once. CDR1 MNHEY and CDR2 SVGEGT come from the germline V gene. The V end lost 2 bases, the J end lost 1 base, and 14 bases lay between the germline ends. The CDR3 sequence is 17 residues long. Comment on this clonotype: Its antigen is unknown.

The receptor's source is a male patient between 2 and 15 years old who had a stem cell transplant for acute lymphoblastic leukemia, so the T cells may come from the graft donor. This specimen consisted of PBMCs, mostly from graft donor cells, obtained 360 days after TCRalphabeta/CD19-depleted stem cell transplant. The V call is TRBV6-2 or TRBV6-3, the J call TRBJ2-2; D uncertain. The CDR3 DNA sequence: TGTGCCAGCAGTTACGGAGAGACTTCGGAGAACACCGGGGAGCTGTTTTTT. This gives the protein CASSYGETSENTGELFF.